This passage covers 18 T cell receptor beta chains from one sample sequenced in a study of control samples from healthy donors and cancer patients. TCRdb's table, derived via immunoSEQ multiplex PCR, lists solely in-frame clones and lacks some. The sample includes tens of thousands of clones, approximately 70% of them seen just once. Specimen: formalin-fixed, paraffin-embedded tissue. These receptors were collected from a male donor with melanoma.

The chain employs TRBV9 and TRBJ2-3; D not resolved. V lost 6 bases to trimming and J lost 2 bases, with 13 bases between them. Germline CDR1 is SGDLS and CDR2 is YYNGEE. The CDR3 consists of 14 residues. CDR3 sequence: CASTRNQYTDTQYF. The CDR3 DNA sequence: TGTGCCAGCACCCGAAACCAGTACACAGATACGCAGTATTTT.

The gene calls are TRBV28 and TRBJ1-1, with 7 bases aligning to TRBD1. The CDR3 contains 14 residues. The germline gives CDR1 MDHEN, CDR2 SYDVKM. V lost 10 bases, J lost 0 bases, and 8 bases stayed unmatched. CDR3 nucleotides: TGTGCCACCCAGGGACAGCCTATGAACACTGAAGCTTTCTTT. Translation: CATQGQPMNTEAFF.

J is TRBJ1-2 and V is TRBV15; D might be TRBD1 (6 bases). Trimming took 4 bases from V and 1 from J, leaving 13 bases between them. The CDR3 runs 15 residues. Germline V gene lookup returns CDR1 LNHNV and CDR2 YYDKDF (reference sequence). CDR3 DNA: TGTGCCACCAGCACCGAAGGGGGTTATAACTATGGCTACACCTTC. This sequence encodes CATSTEGGYNYGYTF.

V is TRBV2 and J is TRBJ2-7; TRBD2 matches 10 bases. Trimming at V came to 7 bases and at J to 2 bases, leaving 2 bases not matched to a gene. The germline gives CDR1 SNHLY, CDR2 FYNNEI. This CDR3 has 13 amino acids. CDR3 in DNA: TGTGCCAGCACGCTAGCGGGGGCCTACGAGCAGTACTTC. Protein: CASTLAGAYEQYF. The full variable domain, with the rest looked up from reference TRBV2 and TRBJ2-7, is EPEVTQTPSHQVTQMGQEVILRCVPISNHLYFYWYRQILGQKVEFLVSFYNNEISEKSEIFDDQFSVERPDGSNFTLKIRSTKLEDSAMYFCASTLAGAYEQYFGPGTRLTVT.

The chain uses TRBV5-6 and TRBJ2-4; 7 bases fit TRBD1. The CDR3 loop spans 14 amino acids. Trimming removed 0 bases from V and 6 bases from J; junction bases left unmatched: 3. In germline, CDR1 is SGHDT, CDR2 YYEEEE. The CDR3 here is CASSLGQGANIQYF. Written as DNA, the CDR3 is TGTGCCAGCAGCTTGGGACAGGGTGCAAACATTCAGTACTTC.

DNA of the CDR3: TGCGCCAGCAGCGTTTTAGCGGAGACCTACAATGAGCAGTTCTTC. Protein: CASSVLAETYNEQFF. V is TRBV5-1 and J is TRBJ2-1; D may be TRBD2 (6 bases). V lost 4 bases and J 2 bases, leaving 13 bases between the germline ends. The CDR3 is 15 amino acids. Germline CDR1 and CDR2: SGHRS and YFSETQ.

The chain carries TRBV3-1 (or the pseudogene TRBV3-2) and TRBJ1-2; D gene unclear. The V gene's germline CDR1 is LGHDT and CDR2 YNNKEL (reference sequence). The CDR3 extends over 13 amino acids. V lost 3 bases and J lost 6, with 11 bases in between. In DNA, the CDR3 is TGTGCCAGCAGCCATGGTTCGGGGAATGGCTACACCTTC. This translates into CASSHGSGNGYTF.

V and J are TRBV19 and TRBJ1-2; D not resolved. The V end lost 3 bases, the J end lost 8 bases, and 13 bases lay between the germline ends. The V gene's germline CDR1 is LNHDA and CDR2 SQIVND (reference sequence). The CDR3 sequence is 13 residues long. CDR3 residues: CASSIRGESGYTF. DNA for the CDR3: TGTGCCAGTAGTATTCGGGGTGAGAGCGGCTACACCTTC.

DNA of the CDR3: TGTGCCAGCAGCCCCCGGACTAGCGGGAGAAATGAGCAGTTCTTC. Residues: CASSPRTSGRNEQFF. This chain connects TRBV7-2 to TRBJ2-1; 13 nucleotides align to TRBD2. V shed 5 bases and J 7 bases; nucleotides not matched to a gene: 5. The germline V gene has CDR1 SGHTA and CDR2 FQGNSA. There are 15 residues in the CDR3.

The table lists this clone with a count of one. This chain links TRBV7-9 with TRBJ2-1; 12 bases are a match to TRBD2. The length of the CDR3 is 15 residues. Unmatched junction bases numbered 8, after V lost 8 bases and J lost 6 bases. Germline CDR1 SEHNR, CDR2 FQNEAQ (reference sequence). CDR3: CASSGLAGQGNEQFF. In DNA form, the CDR3 reads TGTGCCAGCTCCGGACTAGCGGGGCAAGGCAATGAGCAGTTCTTC.

This clone was counted ten times or more. Other DNA sequences in this sample translate to the same CDR3. V is TRBV9 and J is TRBJ2-3; possibly TRBD2 for D (6 bases). Germline-derived CDR1 and CDR2 are SGDLS and YYNGEE. This CDR3 comprises 16 residues. V was cut by 0 bases and J by 2 bases, with 13 bases left in between. This CDR3 reads CASSVGLDRNTDTQYF. The CDR3 DNA sequence: TGTGCCAGCAGCGTAGGACTAGATCGAAACACAGATACGCAGTATTTT.

This clone was picked up one time. This chain connects TRBV24-1 to TRBJ1-1, with no clear D. This CDR3 contains 13 residues. Germline values: CDR1 KGHDR, CDR2 SFDVKD. Trimming stripped 7 bases from V and 7 bases from J, with 15 bases between. The chain's CDR3 is CATSQKSSGEAFF. As DNA, the CDR3 is TGTGCCACCAGCCAAAAGAGTAGCGGTGAAGCTTTCTTT.

This chain links TRBV6-1 with TRBJ1-3, with 9 positions matching TRBD1. Germline lookup yields CDR1 MNHNS and CDR2 SASEGT. The CDR3 totals 20 residues. With V trimmed by 2 bases and J by 0 bases, 14 bases remained unmatched. CDR3 sequence (DNA): TGTGCCAGCAGTGAACAAGGGACAGGGTTCACAAAGAGCTCTGGAAACACCATATATTTT. Its protein is CASSEQGTGFTKSSGNTIYF.

The genes are TRBV7-3 and TRBJ2-1; no clear D. The CDR3 has 13 residues. Germline CDR1 SGHTA, CDR2 FQGTGA. Trimming removed 0 bases at V and 6 bases at J, with 6 bases between. The CDR3 nucleotides are TGTGCCAGCAGCTTAACGTCCCTCAATGAGCAGTTCTTC. It yields the protein CASSLTSLNEQFF.

The rearrangement links TRBV9 to TRBJ2-3; D gene ambiguous. Looked up from germline, CDR1 is SGDLS and CDR2 is YYNGEE. V was shortened by 0 bases and J by 2 bases, with 10 bases between the two germline ends. The CDR3 sequence is 15 residues long. CDR3 protein: CASSVVPQHTDTQYF. The CDR3 DNA is TGTGCCAGCAGCGTAGTTCCCCAGCACACAGATACGCAGTATTTT.

The chain joins TRBV7-2 to TRBJ2-1; tentative D call: TRBD1 (6 bases). With 5 bases removed from V and 0 bases from J, the gap between germline ends came to 11 bases. This CDR3 spans 15 amino acids. Germline-derived CDR1 and CDR2 are SGHTA and FQGNSA. CDR3 in amino acids: CASSRQGSSYNEQFF. The CDR3 coding sequence is TGTGCCAGCAGCCGGCAGGGGAGCTCCTACAATGAGCAGTTCTTC.

This rearrangement joins TRBV28 to TRBJ2-7, with TRBD1 matching 11 bases. This CDR3 contains 14 residues. V trimming: 4 bases; J trimming: 3 bases; junction bases outside the gene matches: 2. Per germline, CDR1 MDHEN and CDR2 SYDVKM. The CDR3 nucleotides are TGTGCCAGCAGTTATGGGACAGGGGGCTACGAGCAGTACTTC. Translated, it gives CASSYGTGGYEQYF.

The J gene is TRBJ2-1, the V gene TRBV18; D gene ambiguous. Germline loops: CDR1 KGHSH, CDR2 LQKENI. There are 14 residues in the CDR3. V lost 2 bases to trimming and J lost 6 bases, with 11 bases between them. The CDR3 loop is CASSPLQQLNEQFF. The CDR3 nucleotides read TGTGCCAGCTCACCATTACAGCAGCTCAATGAGCAGTTCTTC.